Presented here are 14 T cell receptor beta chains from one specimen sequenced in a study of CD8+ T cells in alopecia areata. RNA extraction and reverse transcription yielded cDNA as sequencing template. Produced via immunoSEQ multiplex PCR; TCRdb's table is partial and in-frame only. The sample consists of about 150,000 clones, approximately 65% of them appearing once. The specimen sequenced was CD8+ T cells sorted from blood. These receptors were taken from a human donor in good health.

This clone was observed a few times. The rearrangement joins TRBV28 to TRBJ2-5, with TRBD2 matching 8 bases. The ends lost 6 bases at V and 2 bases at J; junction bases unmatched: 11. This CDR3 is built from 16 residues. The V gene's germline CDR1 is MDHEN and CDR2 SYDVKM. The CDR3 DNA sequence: TGTGCCAGCAGCAGCCCGTTAGCGGGGAATCAAGAGACCCAGTACTTC. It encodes CASSSPLAGNQETQYF.

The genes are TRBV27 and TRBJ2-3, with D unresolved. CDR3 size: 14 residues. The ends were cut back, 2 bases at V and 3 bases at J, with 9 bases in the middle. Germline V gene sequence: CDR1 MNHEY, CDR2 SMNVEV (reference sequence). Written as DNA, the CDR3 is TGTGCCAGCAGTTTAGTTCGGAGTACAGATACGCAGTATTTT. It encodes CASSLVRSTDTQYF.

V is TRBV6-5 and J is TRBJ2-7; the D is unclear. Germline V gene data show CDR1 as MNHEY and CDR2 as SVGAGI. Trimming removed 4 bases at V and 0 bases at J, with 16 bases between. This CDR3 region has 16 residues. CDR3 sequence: CASSSSFGGASYEQYF. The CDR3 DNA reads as TGTGCCAGCAGTTCCTCCTTTGGCGGCGCCTCCTACGAGCAGTACTTC.

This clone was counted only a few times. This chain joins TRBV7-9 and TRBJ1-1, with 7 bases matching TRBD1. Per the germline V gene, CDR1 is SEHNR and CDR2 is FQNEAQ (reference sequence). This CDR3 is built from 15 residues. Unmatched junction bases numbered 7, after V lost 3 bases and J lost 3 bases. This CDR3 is CASSLGRGVYTEAFF. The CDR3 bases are TGTGCCAGCAGCTTGGGCAGGGGGGTGTACACTGAAGCTTTCTTT.

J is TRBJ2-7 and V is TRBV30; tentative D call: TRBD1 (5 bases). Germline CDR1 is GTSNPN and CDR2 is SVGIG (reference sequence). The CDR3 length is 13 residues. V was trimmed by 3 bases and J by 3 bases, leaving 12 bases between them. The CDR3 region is CAWRYQGHYEQYF. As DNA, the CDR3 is TGTGCCTGGAGGTACCAGGGCCACTACGAGCAGTACTTC.

The CDR3, as DNA: TGCGCCAGCAGCCAAGCCCCGACAGGGGTCAATGAGCAGTTCTTC. Translation gives CASSQAPTGVNEQFF. This rearrangement joins TRBV4-1 to TRBJ2-1; TRBD1 matches 8 bases. Unmatched junction bases numbered 5, after V lost 1 base and J lost 6 bases. The germline CDR1 and CDR2 sequences are MGHRA and YSYEKL. The CDR3 is 15 amino acids.

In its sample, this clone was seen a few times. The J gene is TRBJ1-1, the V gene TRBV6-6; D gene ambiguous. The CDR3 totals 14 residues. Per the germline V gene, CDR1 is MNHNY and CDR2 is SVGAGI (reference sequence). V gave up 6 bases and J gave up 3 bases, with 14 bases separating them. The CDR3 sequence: CASSPSEGYTEAFF. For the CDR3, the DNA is TGTGCCAGCAGCCCTTCGGAGGGTTACACTGAAGCTTTCTTT.

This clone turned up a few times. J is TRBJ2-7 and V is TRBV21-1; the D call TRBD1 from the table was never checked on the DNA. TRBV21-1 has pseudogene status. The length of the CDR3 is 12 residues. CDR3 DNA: TGTGCCGGGGGAGACAGGGGACACGAGCAGTACTTC. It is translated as CAGGDRGHEQYF.

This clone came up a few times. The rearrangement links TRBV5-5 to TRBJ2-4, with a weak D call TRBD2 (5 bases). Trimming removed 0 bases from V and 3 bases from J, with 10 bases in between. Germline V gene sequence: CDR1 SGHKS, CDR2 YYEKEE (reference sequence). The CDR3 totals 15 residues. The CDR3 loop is CASSLVGLGKNIQYF. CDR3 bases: TGTGCCAGCAGCTTGGTTGGACTTGGCAAAAACATTCAGTACTTC. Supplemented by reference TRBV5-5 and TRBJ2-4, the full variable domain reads DAGVTQSPTHLIKTRGQQVTLRCSPISGHKSVSWYQQVLGQGPQFIFQYYEKEERGRGNFPDRFSARQFPNYSSELNVNALLLGDSALYLCASSLVGLGKNIQYFGAGTRLSVL.

The chain's CDR3 is CATSRDHDRGTYEQYF. For the CDR3, the DNA is TGTGCCACCAGCAGAGATCATGACAGGGGGACCTACGAGCAGTACTTC. The genes are TRBV15 and TRBJ2-7; 9 bases line up with TRBD1. J lost 2 bases, V lost 0 bases, and 5 bases had no gene match. This CDR3 is 16 amino acids long. Germline V lookup: CDR1 LNHNV, CDR2 YYDKDF (reference sequence).

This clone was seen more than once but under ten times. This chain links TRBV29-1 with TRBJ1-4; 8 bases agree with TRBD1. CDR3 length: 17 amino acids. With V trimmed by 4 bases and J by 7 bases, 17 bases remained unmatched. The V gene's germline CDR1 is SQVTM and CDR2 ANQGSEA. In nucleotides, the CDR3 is TGCAGCGTTGTAATCAGGCTACCCGGCACAGGGGGTGAAAAACTGTTTTTT. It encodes CSVVIRLPGTGGEKLFF. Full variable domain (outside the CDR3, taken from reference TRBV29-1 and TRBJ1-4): SAVISQKPSRDICQRGTSLTIQCQVDSQVTMMFWYRQQPGQSLTLIATANQGSEATYESGFVIDKFPISRPNLTFSTLTVSNMSPEDSSIYLCSVVIRLPGTGGEKLFFGSGTQLSVL.

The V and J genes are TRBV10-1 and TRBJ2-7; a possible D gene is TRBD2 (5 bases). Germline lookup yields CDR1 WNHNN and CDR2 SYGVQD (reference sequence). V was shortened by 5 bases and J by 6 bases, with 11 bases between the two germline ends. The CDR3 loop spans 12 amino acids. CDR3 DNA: TGCGCCAGCAGTAGCGGCCCGGGCGAGCAGTACTTC. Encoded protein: CASSSGPGEQYF.

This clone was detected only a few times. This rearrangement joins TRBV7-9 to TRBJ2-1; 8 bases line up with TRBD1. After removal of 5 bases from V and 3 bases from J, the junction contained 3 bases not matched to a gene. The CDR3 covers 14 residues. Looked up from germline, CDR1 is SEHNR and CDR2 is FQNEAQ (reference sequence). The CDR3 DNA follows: TGTGCCAGCAGCCGACAGGGGAACTACAATGAGCAGTTCTTC. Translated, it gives CASSRQGNYNEQFF.

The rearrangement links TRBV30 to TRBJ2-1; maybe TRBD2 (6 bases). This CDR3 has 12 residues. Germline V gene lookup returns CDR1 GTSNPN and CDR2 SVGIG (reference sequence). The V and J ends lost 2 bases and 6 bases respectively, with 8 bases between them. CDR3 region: CAWSRAGNEQFF. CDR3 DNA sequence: TGTGCCTGGAGTCGAGCGGGCAATGAGCAGTTCTTC.